These 14 T cell receptor beta chains share one sample of origin, sequenced in a study of control samples from healthy donors and cancer patients. Method: immunoSEQ multiplex PCR; TCRdb's copy keeps in-frame clones and lacks some. The sample has approximately 94,000 clones; less than 85% are singletons. The sequenced sample consisted of PBMCs. These receptors all stem from a man in his 70s with lung cancer.

The J gene is TRBJ1-1, the V gene TRBV20-1; D unclear. The V end lost 3 bases, the J end lost 1 base, and 18 bases lay between the germline ends. From germline, CDR1 is DFQATT and CDR2 SNEGSKA (reference sequence). This CDR3 has 16 residues. CDR3 loop: CSASRFGLRRNTEAFF. The CDR3 DNA follows: TGCAGTGCTAGTCGTTTCGGGTTGCGACGGAACACTGAAGCTTTCTTT.

The V call is TRBV18, the J call TRBJ2-1; possible D gene TRBD1, 6 bases. Germline CDR1 and CDR2: KGHSH and LQKENI. The V gene lost 2 bases and the J gene lost 8 bases, with 16 bases spanning the gap. The CDR3 contains 15 residues. CDR3 nucleotide sequence: TGTGCCAGCTCACCATCGAACAGGGAACACCATGAGCAGTTCTTC. Translated, it gives CASSPSNREHHEQFF. Combining the CDR3 with reference TRBV18 and TRBJ2-1 gives the whole variable domain NAGVMQNPRHLVRRRGQEARLRCSPMKGHSHVYWYRQLPEEGLKFMVYLQKENIIDESGMPKERFSAEFPKEGPSILRIQQVVRGDSAAYFCASSPSNREHHEQFFGPGTRLTVL.

This rearrangement joins TRBV29-1 to TRBJ2-2; D call uncertain. V was cut by 7 bases and J by 1 base, with 13 bases left in between. Germline assignment: CDR1 SQVTM and CDR2 ANQGSEA. The CDR3 has 14 residues. The CDR3 coding sequence is TGCAGCGGTGCATCGACGGGGAACACCGGGGAGCTGTTTTTT. It is translated as CSGASTGNTGELFF.

The rearrangement uses TRBV7-7 and TRBJ1-2; TRBD1 matches 9 bases. This CDR3 is built from 17 residues. CDR1 is SSHAT, CDR2 FNYEAQ, per germline (reference sequence). V lost 1 base, J lost 3 bases, and 9 bases stayed unmatched. The CDR3: CASSLGDREYLDYGYTF. The CDR3 DNA is TGTGCCAGCAGCTTAGGGGACAGGGAATACCTAGACTATGGCTACACCTTC.

This chain joins TRBV7-3 and TRBJ1-1; D not certain. The CDR3 has 15 residues. Germline lookup yields CDR1 SGHTA and CDR2 FQGTGA. Trimming removed 2 bases from V and 0 bases from J, with 10 bases in between. The CDR3 sequence is CASSLSPAMNTEAFF. CDR3 coding DNA: TGTGCCAGCAGCTTATCGCCAGCCATGAACACTGAAGCTTTCTTT.

The chain links TRBV5-6 to TRBJ2-7, with 8 bases matching TRBD2. Germline CDR1 SGHDT, CDR2 YYEEEE. V was pared by 6 bases and J by 5 bases, with 10 bases of the junction left unmatched. The CDR3 covers 14 residues. As DNA, the CDR3 is TGTGCCAGCAACTCCGGGGGGGGCAGGCACGAGCAGTACTTC. It translates to CASNSGGGRHEQYF.

This rearrangement joins TRBV6-5 to TRBJ2-3; D unclear. The V and J ends lost 4 bases and 3 bases respectively, with 11 bases between them. This CDR3 contains 14 residues. Germline V gene sequence: CDR1 MNHEY, CDR2 SVGAGI. The chain's CDR3 is CASSSGEGTDTQYF. The CDR3 bases are TGTGCCAGCAGTTCTGGGGAAGGAACAGATACGCAGTATTTT.

The chain has TRBV18 and TRBJ1-1; tentatively, D is TRBD1 (5 bases). The CDR3 is made up of 15 amino acids. Trimming pared 5 bases from V and 1 base from J, leaving 14 bases between. Per germline, CDR1 KGHSH and CDR2 LQKENI. CDR3 protein: CASSRGQMQNTEAFF. Here the CDR3 DNA reads TGTGCCAGCTCAAGAGGACAAATGCAGAACACTGAAGCTTTCTTT.

The genes are TRBV3-1 (or the pseudogene TRBV3-2) and TRBJ1-1; no clear D gene. The CDR3 spans 14 residues. CDR1 and CDR2 (germline): LGHDT, YNNKEL (reference sequence). Trimming stripped 4 bases from V and 4 bases from J, with 13 bases between. CDR3 nucleotides: TGTGCCAGCAGCCCCGTGAGGGCACGCACTGAAGCTTTCTTT. The encoded protein is CASSPVRARTEAFF.

The rearrangement links TRBV9 to TRBJ2-6; the D gene is possibly TRBD2 (6 bases). The V gene's germline CDR1 is SGDLS and CDR2 YYNGEE. The V end lost 1 base, the J end lost 5 bases, and 10 bases lay between the germline ends. This CDR3 is 15 amino acids long. The CDR3 region is CASSVRAGRANVLTF. For the CDR3, the DNA is TGTGCCAGCAGCGTAAGGGCGGGAAGGGCCAACGTCCTGACTTTC.

V usage is TRBV19 and J usage is TRBJ1-1; TRBD1 agrees at 8 bases. J gave up 5 bases and V 5 bases, and 1 base lay outside the gene matches. The CDR3 has 12 residues. From germline, CDR1 is LNHDA and CDR2 SQIVND (reference sequence). CDR3 sequence (DNA): TGTGCCAGTAGTTACAGGGGGACTGAAGCTTTCTTT. Protein product: CASSYRGTEAFF.

The V call is TRBV4-1, the J call TRBJ1-2; 7 nucleotides line up with TRBD1. This CDR3 region has 15 residues. Germline V gives CDR1 MGHRA, CDR2 YSYEKL. V lost 0 bases, J lost 6 bases, and 7 bases stayed unmatched. The CDR3 DNA follows: TGCGCCAGCAGCCAAGAGGAGGGGGCGCGGGATGGCTACACCTTC. It yields the protein CASSQEEGARDGYTF.

The chain has TRBV3-1 (or the pseudogene TRBV3-2) and TRBJ1-5; 7 bases map to TRBD1. The CDR3 totals 14 residues. Germline CDR1 is LGHDT and CDR2 is YNNKEL (reference sequence). V trimming: 4 bases; J trimming: 7 bases; junction bases outside the gene matches: 7. CDR3 residues: CASSPDRVRQPQHF. CDR3 nucleotides: TGTGCCAGCAGCCCAGACAGGGTGAGGCAGCCCCAGCATTTT.

The chain employs TRBV19 and TRBJ1-4, with no clear D. Germline-derived CDR1 and CDR2 are LNHDA and SQIVND (reference sequence). V gave up 3 bases and J gave up 5 bases, with 10 bases separating them. The CDR3 has 14 residues. The CDR3 region has the DNA TGTGCCAGTAGTATGGGCCGATTAAATGAAAAACTGTTTTTT. Its protein is CASSMGRLNEKLFF.